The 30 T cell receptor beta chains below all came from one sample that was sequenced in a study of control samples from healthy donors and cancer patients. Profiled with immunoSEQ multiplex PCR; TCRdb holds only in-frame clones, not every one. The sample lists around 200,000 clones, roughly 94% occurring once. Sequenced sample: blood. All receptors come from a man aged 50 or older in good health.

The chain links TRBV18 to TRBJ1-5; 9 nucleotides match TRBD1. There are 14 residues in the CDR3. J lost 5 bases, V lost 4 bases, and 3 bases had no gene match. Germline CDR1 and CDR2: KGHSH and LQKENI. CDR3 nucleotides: TGTGCCAGCTCACTAGACAGGGGGGATCAGCCCCAGCATTTT. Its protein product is CASSLDRGDQPQHF.

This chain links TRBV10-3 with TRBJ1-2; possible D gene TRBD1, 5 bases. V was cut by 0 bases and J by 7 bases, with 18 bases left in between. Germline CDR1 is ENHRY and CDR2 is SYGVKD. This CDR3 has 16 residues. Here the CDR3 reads CAISESGGGPTPGYTF. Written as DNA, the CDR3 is TGTGCCATCAGTGAGTCAGGTGGGGGTCCCACCCCTGGCTACACCTTC.

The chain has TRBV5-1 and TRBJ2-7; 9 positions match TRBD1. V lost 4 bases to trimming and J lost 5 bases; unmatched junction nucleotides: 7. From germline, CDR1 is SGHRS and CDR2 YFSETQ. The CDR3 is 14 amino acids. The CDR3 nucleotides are TGCGCCAGCAGCCTCGGACAGGGGCAGGACGAGCAGTACTTC. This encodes CASSLGQGQDEQYF.

CDR3: CASSFNRGDSPLHF. In nucleotides, the CDR3 is TGCGCCAGCAGCTTTAACAGGGGCGACTCACCCCTCCACTTT. The J gene is TRBJ1-6, the V gene TRBV5-1, with 7 nucleotides matching TRBD1. V dropped 2 bases and J dropped 10; count of bases not matched to a gene: 6. Germline lookup yields CDR1 SGHRS and CDR2 YFSETQ. CDR3 length equals 14 residues.

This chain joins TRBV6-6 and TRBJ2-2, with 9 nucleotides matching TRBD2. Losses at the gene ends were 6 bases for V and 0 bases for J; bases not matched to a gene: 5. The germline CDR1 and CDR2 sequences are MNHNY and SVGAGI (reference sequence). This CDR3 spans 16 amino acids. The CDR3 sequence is CASSRSGGTNTGELFF. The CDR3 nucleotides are TGTGCCAGCAGCCGAAGCGGGGGGACGAACACCGGGGAGCTGTTTTTT.

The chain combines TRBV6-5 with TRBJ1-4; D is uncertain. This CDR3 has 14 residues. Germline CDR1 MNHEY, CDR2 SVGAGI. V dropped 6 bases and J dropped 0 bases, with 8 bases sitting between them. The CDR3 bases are TGTGCCAGCAGCCCGTCCCCAACTAATGAAAAACTGTTTTTT. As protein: CASSPSPTNEKLFF.

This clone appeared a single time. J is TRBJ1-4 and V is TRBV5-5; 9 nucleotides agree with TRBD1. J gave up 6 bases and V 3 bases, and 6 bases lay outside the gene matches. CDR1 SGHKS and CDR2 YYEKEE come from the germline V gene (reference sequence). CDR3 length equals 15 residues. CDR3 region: CASSWVGQGDEKLFF. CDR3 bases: TGTGCCAGCAGCTGGGTGGGACAGGGAGATGAAAAACTGTTTTTT.

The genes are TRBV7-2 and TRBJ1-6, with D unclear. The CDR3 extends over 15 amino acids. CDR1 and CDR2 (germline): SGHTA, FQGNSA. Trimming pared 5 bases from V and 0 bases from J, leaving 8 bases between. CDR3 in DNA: TGTGCCAGCAGCCTGGGTCTCTCCTATAATTCACCCCTCCACTTT. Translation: CASSLGLSYNSPLHF.

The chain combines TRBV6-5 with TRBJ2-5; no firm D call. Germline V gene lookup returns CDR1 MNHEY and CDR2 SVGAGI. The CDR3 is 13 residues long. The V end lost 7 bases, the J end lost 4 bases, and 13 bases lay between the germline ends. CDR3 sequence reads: CASNRVSRETQYF. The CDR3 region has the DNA TGTGCCAGCAATAGGGTGTCGAGAGAGACCCAGTACTTC.

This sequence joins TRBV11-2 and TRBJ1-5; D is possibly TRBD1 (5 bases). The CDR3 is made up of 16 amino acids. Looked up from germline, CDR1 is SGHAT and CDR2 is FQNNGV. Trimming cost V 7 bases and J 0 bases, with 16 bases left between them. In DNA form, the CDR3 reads TGTGCCAGCACCCCTGGGGACGGCTTTAGCAATCAGCCCCAGCATTTT. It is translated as CASTPGDGFSNQPQHF.

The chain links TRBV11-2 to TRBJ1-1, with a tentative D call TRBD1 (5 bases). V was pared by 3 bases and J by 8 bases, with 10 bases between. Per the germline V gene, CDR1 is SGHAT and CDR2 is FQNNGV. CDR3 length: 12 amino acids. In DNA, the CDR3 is TGTGCCAGCAGCTTTTGGGGCTTCGAAGCTTTCTTT. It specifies CASSFWGFEAFF.

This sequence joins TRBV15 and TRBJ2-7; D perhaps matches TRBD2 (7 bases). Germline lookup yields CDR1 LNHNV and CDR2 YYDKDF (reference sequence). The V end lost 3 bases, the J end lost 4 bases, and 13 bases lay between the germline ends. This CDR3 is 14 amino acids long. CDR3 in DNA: TGTGCCACCAGCAGGAGGGGGGGACAATACGAGCAGTACTTC. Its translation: CATSRRGGQYEQYF. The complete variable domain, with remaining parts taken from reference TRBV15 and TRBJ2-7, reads DAMVIQNPRYQVTQFGKPVTLSCSQTLNHNVMYWYQQKSSQAPKLLFHYYDKDFNNEADTPDNFQSRRPNTSFCFLDIRSPGLGDTAMYLCATSRRGGQYEQYFGPGTRLTVT.

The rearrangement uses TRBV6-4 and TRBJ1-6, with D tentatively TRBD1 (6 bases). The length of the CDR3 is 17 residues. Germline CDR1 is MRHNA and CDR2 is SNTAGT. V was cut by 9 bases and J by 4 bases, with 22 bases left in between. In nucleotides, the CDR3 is TGTGCCAGAGAGGGCGGGGGCGAACCCTTTTATAATTCACCCCTCCACTTT. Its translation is CAREGGGEPFYNSPLHF.

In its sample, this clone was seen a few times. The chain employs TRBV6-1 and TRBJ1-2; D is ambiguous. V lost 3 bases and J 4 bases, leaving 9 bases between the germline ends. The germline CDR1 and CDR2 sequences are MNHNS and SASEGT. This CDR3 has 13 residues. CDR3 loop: CASSESGIYGYTF. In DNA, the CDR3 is TGTGCCAGCAGTGAGTCAGGTATCTATGGCTACACCTTC.

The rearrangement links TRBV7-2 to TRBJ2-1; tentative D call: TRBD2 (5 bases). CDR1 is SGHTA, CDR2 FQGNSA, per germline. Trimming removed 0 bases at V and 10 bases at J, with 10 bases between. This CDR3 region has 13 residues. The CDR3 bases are TGTGCCAGCAGCTTAGCCGGCAGACTAGAGCAGTTCTTC. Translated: CASSLAGRLEQFF.

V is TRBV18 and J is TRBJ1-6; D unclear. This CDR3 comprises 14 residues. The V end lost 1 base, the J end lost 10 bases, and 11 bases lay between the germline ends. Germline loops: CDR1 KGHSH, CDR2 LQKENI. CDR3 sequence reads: CASSPQGDWSPLHF. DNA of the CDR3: TGTGCCAGCTCACCACAGGGAGATTGGTCACCCCTCCACTTT.

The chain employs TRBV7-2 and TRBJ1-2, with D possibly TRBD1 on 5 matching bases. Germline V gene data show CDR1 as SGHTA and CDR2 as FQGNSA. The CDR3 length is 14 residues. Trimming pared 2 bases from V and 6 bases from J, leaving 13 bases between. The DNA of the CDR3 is TGTGCCAGCAGCTTAATGTGGGGACCCCATGGCTACACCTTC. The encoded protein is CASSLMWGPHGYTF. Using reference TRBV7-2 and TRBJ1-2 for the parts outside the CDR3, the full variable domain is GAGVSQSPSNKVTEKGKDVELRCDPISGHTALYWYRQSLGQGLEFLIYFQGNSAPDKSGLPSDRFSAERTGGSVSTLTIQRTQQEDSAVYLCASSLMWGPHGYTFGSGTRLTVV.

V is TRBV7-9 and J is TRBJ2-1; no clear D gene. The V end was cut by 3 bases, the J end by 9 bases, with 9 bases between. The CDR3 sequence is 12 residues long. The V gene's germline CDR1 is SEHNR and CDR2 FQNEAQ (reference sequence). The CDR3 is CASSFSNAEQFF. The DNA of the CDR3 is TGTGCCAGCAGCTTTTCCAACGCTGAGCAGTTCTTC.

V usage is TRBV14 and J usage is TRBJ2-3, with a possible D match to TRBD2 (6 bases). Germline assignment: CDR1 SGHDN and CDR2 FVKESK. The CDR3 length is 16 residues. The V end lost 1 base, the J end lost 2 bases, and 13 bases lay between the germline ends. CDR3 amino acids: CASSQASSVYTDTQYF. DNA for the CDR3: TGTGCCAGCAGCCAAGCGTCTAGCGTTTACACAGATACGCAGTATTTT.

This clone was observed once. This CDR3 is CACLPTYGYTF. The DNA for the CDR3 is TGTGCCTGTCTTCCGACCTATGGCTACACCTTC. The rearrangement uses TRBV30 and TRBJ1-2; D is undetermined. V gave up 6 bases and J gave up 4 bases, with 9 bases separating them. Germline CDR1 GTSNPN, CDR2 SVGIG (reference sequence). This CDR3 contains 11 residues.

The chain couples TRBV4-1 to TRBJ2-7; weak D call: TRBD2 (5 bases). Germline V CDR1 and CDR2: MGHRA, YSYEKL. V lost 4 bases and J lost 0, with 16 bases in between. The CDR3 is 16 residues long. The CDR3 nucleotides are TGCGCCAGCAGCCTCCACCCGCCGGGGTCCTCCTACGAGCAGTACTTC. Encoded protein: CASSLHPPGSSYEQYF.

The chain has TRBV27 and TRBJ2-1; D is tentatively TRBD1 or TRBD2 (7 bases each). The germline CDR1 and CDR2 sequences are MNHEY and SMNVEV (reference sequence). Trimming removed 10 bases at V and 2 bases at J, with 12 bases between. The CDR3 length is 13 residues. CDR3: CATRGGAYNEQFF. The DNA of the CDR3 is TGTGCCACCAGGGGGGGGGCCTACAATGAGCAGTTCTTC.

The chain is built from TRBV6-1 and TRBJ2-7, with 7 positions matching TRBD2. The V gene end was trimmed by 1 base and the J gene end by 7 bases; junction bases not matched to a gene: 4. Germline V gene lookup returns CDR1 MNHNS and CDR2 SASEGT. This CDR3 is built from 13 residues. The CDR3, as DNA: TGTGCCAGCAGTGAAGGGGAGGGTCTTGAGCAGTACGTC. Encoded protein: CASSEGEGLEQYV.

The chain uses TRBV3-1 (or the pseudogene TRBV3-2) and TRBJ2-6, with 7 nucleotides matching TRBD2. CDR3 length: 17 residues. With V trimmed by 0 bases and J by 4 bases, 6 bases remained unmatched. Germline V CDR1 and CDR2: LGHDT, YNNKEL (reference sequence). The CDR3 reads CASSQEGGARGANVLTF. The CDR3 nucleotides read TGTGCCAGCAGCCAAGAGGGAGGGGCAAGGGGGGCCAACGTCCTGACTTTC.

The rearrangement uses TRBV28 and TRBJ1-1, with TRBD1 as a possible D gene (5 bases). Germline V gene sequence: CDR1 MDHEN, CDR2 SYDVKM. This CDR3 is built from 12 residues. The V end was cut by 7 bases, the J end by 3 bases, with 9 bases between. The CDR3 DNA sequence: TGTGCCAGCACTTGGGGGGACACTGAAGCTTTCTTT. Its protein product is CASTWGDTEAFF. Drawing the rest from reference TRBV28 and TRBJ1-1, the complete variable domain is DVKVTQSSRYLVKRTGEKVFLECVQDMDHENMFWYRQDPGLGLRLIYFSYDVKMKEKGDIPEGYSVSREKKERFSLILESASTNQTSMYLCASTWGDTEAFFGQGTRLTVV.

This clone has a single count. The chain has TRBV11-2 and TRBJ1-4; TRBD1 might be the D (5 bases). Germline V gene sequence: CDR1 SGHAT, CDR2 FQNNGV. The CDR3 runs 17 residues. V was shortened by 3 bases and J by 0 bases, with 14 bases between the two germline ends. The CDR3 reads CASSFPTDTATNEKLFF. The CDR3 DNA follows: TGTGCCAGCAGCTTTCCCACGGACACAGCAACTAATGAAAAACTGTTTTTT.

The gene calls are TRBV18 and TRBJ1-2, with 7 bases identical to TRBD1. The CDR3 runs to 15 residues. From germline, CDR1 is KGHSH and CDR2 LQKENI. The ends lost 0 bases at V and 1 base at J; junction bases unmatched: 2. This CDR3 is CASSPPGQSNYGYTF. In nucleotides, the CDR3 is TGTGCCAGCTCACCACCGGGACAGAGTAACTATGGCTACACCTTC.

The CDR3 sequence is CASIPGEDGNTIYF. The CDR3 bases are TGTGCCAGCATTCCGGGTGAAGATGGAAACACCATATATTTT. The genes are TRBV27 and TRBJ1-3, with D hard to call. CDR3 length: 14 residues. CDR1 MNHEY and CDR2 SMNVEV come from the germline V gene (reference sequence). Trimming removed 7 bases from V and 3 bases from J, with 13 bases in between.

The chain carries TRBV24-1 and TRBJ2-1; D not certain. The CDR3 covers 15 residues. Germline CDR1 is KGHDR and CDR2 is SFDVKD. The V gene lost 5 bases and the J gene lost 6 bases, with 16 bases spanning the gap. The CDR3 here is CATSAIPSIRNEQFF. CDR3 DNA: TGTGCCACCAGTGCTATCCCCTCTATCCGCAATGAGCAGTTCTTC.

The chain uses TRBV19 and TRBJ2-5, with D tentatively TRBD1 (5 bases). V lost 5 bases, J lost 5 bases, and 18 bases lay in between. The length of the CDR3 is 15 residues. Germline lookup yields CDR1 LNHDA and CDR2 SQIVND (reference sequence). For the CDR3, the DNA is TGTGCCAGTAGTCCCCGGACGGTCCCAGGGGAGACCCAGTACTTC. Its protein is CASSPRTVPGETQYF.